This T cell receptor beta chain was recovered during a study of spatial heterogeneity in lung cancer. Study results and caveats: Resection blood, more than follow-up blood, showed ubiquitous expanded tumor TCRs.

Trimming took 5 bases from V and 6 from J; bases not matched to a gene: 7. Germline CDR1 SGHRS, CDR2 YFSETQ. The CDR3 totals 14 residues. Time point here: blood at routine non-recurrence follow-up after resection. TCRdb re-analysed the 5' RACE reads in MiXCR, keeping a single row per CDR3 protein. The sample holds 100,000 to 120,000 distinct CDR3 sequences; roughly 10% are singletons and the top ten take 20% to 25%. This clonotype was seen a few times. Its antigen is undetermined. The sample here was PBMCs, taken at follow-up. This chain uses TRBV5-1 with TRBJ2-3; 9 positions agree with TRBD2. This receptor was taken from a female donor with early-stage non-small cell lung cancer. CDR3 bases: TGCGCCAGCAGGGCTAGCGGGACCAGGGATACGCAGTATTTT. It is translated as CASRASGTRDTQYF.